This entry describes one T cell receptor beta chain. This clonotype was counted ten times or more. Its antigen is unknown. No base qualities exist here, and no much larger clone lies one base off it. Libraries from unsorted PBMCs were made from 2 million PBMCs kept in RNAlater at -80 degrees C until RNA extraction. The multiple sclerosis patients were enrolled in a US clinical protocol that evaluated disease progression with magnetic resonance imaging. Peripheral blood was subjected to Ficoll-Hypaque density gradient centrifugation to isolate PBMCs, which were then cryopreserved in liquid nitrogen. This specimen belongs to a study of neurological immune-mediated disorders (dated by TCRdb to between 2018 and 2021). The study in broad terms: Of the approximately 35 multiple sclerosis patients, 31 had relapsing-remitting MS and 3 had secondary progressive MS. The study compared peripheral blood TCR-beta repertoires of HTLV-I-associated myelopathy (HAM/TSP) patients, multiple sclerosis patients and healthy controls using UMI-based sequencing. Longitudinal samples, technical triplicates and paired sorted CD4+ and CD8+ T-cell subsets, alongside PBMC samples, were included among the approximately 100 TCR-beta libraries. The cohort comprised some 71 subjects: about 15 HAM/TSP patients, approximately 34 multiple sclerosis patients and some 20 healthy controls.

cDNA was synthesized by template-switch 5'RACE using a primer with a 10-nucleotide random unique molecular identifier that tagged each TCR transcript. Every sequencing run covered 15-18 subjects and yielded more than 170 million TCR-beta sequences. The RNeasy kit was used to extract total RNA. The KAPA Real-time Library Amplification kit was used to amplify TCR-beta VDJ regions with primers for the TCR constant region and the 5'RACE anchor. Sample indexes and Illumina adaptors were added in a first PCR, and a second PCR then increased library yield. The roughly 650 bp TCR product was size-selected on a 2% E-gel SizeSelection system after Ampure bead purification. Before pooling, library quality was assessed on a Bioanalyzer, concentration was determined with Qubit, and library quantification was performed with the Kapa Library Quantification kit. An Illumina HiSeq 2500 was used to sequence the libraries paired-end at 2 x 150 bp. To increase sequence diversity, roughly 24-31% phiX was spiked into each library pool. Per the original workflow: Quality-filtered reads were processed with the UMI-based MiGEC pipeline, which removed over 75% of raw TCR sequences during error correction. VDJ genes were aligned to IMGT germline references, and each clonotype was defined by a unique CDR3 amino acid sequence together with V-J genes. Clonal expansion, Shannon diversity and CDR3 relatedness were evaluated with VDJtools (CalcPairwiseDistances, ClusterSamples), while phylogenetic trees were built in CLCbio workbench. A clone was classed as expanded if it had 8 or more unique UMIs, a cutoff based on coefficient-of-variation modelling across technical triplicates. TCRdb cleaned the public reads at Q25 with fastp, built clones with MiXCR and kept in-frame beta chains. One record per CDR3 amino acid sequence lists the most common genes and DNA. The authors' filters were not applied to this entry. This sample has roughly 47,000 distinct CDR3 sequences in its table, and roughly 4.1% of those were observed once. The top ten clones comprise around 5% of the sample.

The research as a whole found: In phylogenetic analysis, the repertoires of 18 of 34 MS patients grouped into a cluster of related CDR3 sequences, which suggests a possible signature at the repertoire level. Across subjects, expanded clones never shared an identical CDR3 amino acid sequence, which suggests that the TCR-beta repertoires in every group were private. No clinical or MRI features were associated with the MS cluster, and the authors said that larger cohorts are needed. TCR clonal expansion was greatest in HAM/TSP patients and smallest in MS patients, who ranked below even healthy controls.

The junction shows trimming of 0 bases on V and 6 bases on J, plus 15 bases between the germline ends. The CDR3 has 14 amino acids, counting the end cysteine and phenylalanine. Of the read, only the CDR3 DNA is kept; its 42 bases are in frame from base 1. Sequences DFQATT (CDR1) and SNEGSKA (CDR2) are obtained from the germline V gene (reference sequence). This sequence uses TRBV20-1 and TRBJ2-7, with a weak D call of TRBD1 (5 bases match). This TCR came from a woman aged 60-70 years with multiple sclerosis. The sequencing sample was made of PBMCs. The bases read TGCAGTGCTAGAGATTCTCTCAGACAGTTCGAGCAGTACTTC. Translated, it gives CSARDSLRQFEQYF.